The rows below give T cell receptor beta chains drawn from one sample of a study of blood T cell repertoires in COVID-19. Assay used: immunoSEQ multiplex PCR; TCRdb lists only in-frame clones, some missing. Here the sample spans 250,000 or so clones, around 81% being singletons. Sequences were obtained from peripheral blood. These receptors all stem from a man aged 25-45 years who had recovered from COVID-19. Each CDR3 is given with its conserved first and last residue. The order of the fields is V gene, clone size, D gene, J gene, CDR3 protein, CDR3 DNA. The D gene is left open where the match is weak. Clone size appears in some rows only: once, few, many, or a class for an expanded clone.

v_call: TRBV28
clone_size: once
d_call: TRBD1
j_call: TRBJ1-1
cdr3_aa: CASTQGQGRSFF
cdr3_nt: TGTGCCAGCACCCAAGGACAGGGTAGGTCTTTCTTT

v_call: TRBV6-2/TRBV6-3
clone_size: NA
d_call: NA
j_call: TRBJ2-2
cdr3_aa: CASSRTDTGELFF
cdr3_nt: TGTGCCAGCAGCCGAACAGACACCGGGGAGCTGTTTTTT

v_call: TRBV11-3
clone_size: NA
d_call: NA
j_call: TRBJ2-2
cdr3_aa: CASSSRRTGNTGELFF
cdr3_nt: TGTGCCAGCAGCTCTCGGCGGACGGGAAACACCGGGGAGCTGTTTTTT

v_call: TRBV7-8
clone_size: NA
d_call: NA
j_call: TRBJ2-1
cdr3_aa: CASSGPPYNEQFF
cdr3_nt: TGTGCCAGCAGCGGCCCCCCATACAATGAGCAGTTCTTC

v_call: TRBV15
clone_size: NA
d_call: NA
j_call: TRBJ1-5
cdr3_aa: CATSRVSVSNQPQHF
cdr3_nt: TGTGCCACCAGCAGAGTTTCCGTTAGCAATCAGCCCCAGCATTTT

v_call: TRBV4-2
clone_size: NA
d_call: TRBD2
j_call: TRBJ2-2
cdr3_aa: CASSQDLAGGGTGELFF
cdr3_nt: TGTGCCAGCAGCCAAGATTTGGCGGGGGGAGGGACCGGGGAGCTGTTTTTT

v_call: TRBV7-9
clone_size: few
d_call: NA
j_call: TRBJ2-7
cdr3_aa: CASSFTDRSSSYEQYF
cdr3_nt: TGTGCCAGCAGTTTCACTGACAGGAGTAGCTCCTACGAGCAGTACTTC

v_call: TRBV6-6
clone_size: NA
d_call: NA
j_call: TRBJ2-5
cdr3_aa: CASRAVVELGETQYF
cdr3_nt: TGTGCCAGCAGAGCCGTTGTGGAACTAGGGGAGACCCAGTACTTC

v_call: TRBV6-5
clone_size: NA
d_call: NA
j_call: TRBJ1-4
cdr3_aa: CASNLNEKLFF
cdr3_nt: TGTGCCAGCAACCTAAATGAAAAACTGTTTTTT

v_call: TRBV12-3/TRBV12-4
clone_size: once
d_call: NA
j_call: TRBJ1-2
cdr3_aa: CASSLTAYGYTF
cdr3_nt: TGTGCCAGCAGCCTGACAGCTTATGGCTACACCTTC

v_call: TRBV7-8
clone_size: once
d_call: NA
j_call: TRBJ1-2
cdr3_aa: CASSLASGANYGYTF
cdr3_nt: TGTGCCAGCAGCTTAGCGTCAGGGGCGAACTATGGCTACACCTTC

v_call: TRBV6-5
clone_size: NA
d_call: TRBD1
j_call: TRBJ2-5
cdr3_aa: CASSRGQPETQYF
cdr3_nt: TGTGCCAGCAGCAGGGGACAGCCAGAGACCCAGTACTTC

v_call: TRBV11-2
clone_size: once
d_call: TRBD2
j_call: TRBJ2-5
cdr3_aa: CASSARTSGGRETQYF
cdr3_nt: TGTGCCAGCAGCGCCCGGACTAGCGGGGGGAGAGAGACCCAGTACTTC

v_call: TRBV7-9
clone_size: NA
d_call: NA
j_call: TRBJ2-1
cdr3_aa: CASSPRGQINEQFF
cdr3_nt: TGTGCCAGCAGCCCCCGCGGACAGATTAATGAGCAGTTCTTC

v_call: TRBV7-6
clone_size: NA
d_call: TRBD2
j_call: TRBJ2-3
cdr3_aa: CASSSTSGGSTDTQYF
cdr3_nt: TGTGCCAGCAGCTCAACTAGCGGGGGGAGCACAGATACGCAGTATTTT

v_call: TRBV12-5
clone_size: NA
d_call: NA
j_call: TRBJ2-1
cdr3_aa: CASGSRLDEQFF
cdr3_nt: TGTGCTAGTGGCTCCCGACTAGATGAGCAGTTCTTC

v_call: TRBV3-1/TRBV3-2
clone_size: NA
d_call: TRBD2
j_call: TRBJ2-5
cdr3_aa: CASSQDLARGGTQYF
cdr3_nt: TGTGCCAGCAGCCAAGATCTAGCGCGGGGGGGGACCCAGTACTTC

v_call: TRBV5-6
clone_size: NA
d_call: TRBD1
j_call: TRBJ1-2
cdr3_aa: CASTSADRGLYGYTF
cdr3_nt: TGTGCCAGCACCTCGGCGGACAGGGGGCTTTATGGCTACACCTTC

v_call: TRBV5-4
clone_size: NA
d_call: NA
j_call: TRBJ2-2
cdr3_aa: CASRPPGTGELFF
cdr3_nt: TGTGCCAGCCGCCCCCCGGGGACCGGGGAGCTGTTTTTT

v_call: TRBV3-1/TRBV3-2
clone_size: NA
d_call: TRBD2
j_call: TRBJ2-1
cdr3_aa: CASSHSASGVDEQFF
cdr3_nt: TGTGCCAGCAGCCATTCGGCTAGCGGGGTCGATGAGCAGTTCTTC

v_call: TRBV15
clone_size: many
d_call: NA
j_call: TRBJ1-5
cdr3_aa: CATSRDRENQPQHF
cdr3_nt: TGTGCCACCAGCAGAGATAGGGAGAATCAGCCCCAGCATTTT

v_call: TRBV7-2
clone_size: NA
d_call: NA
j_call: TRBJ1-2
cdr3_aa: CASSRGGGLPEGLDYGYTF
cdr3_nt: TGTGCCAGCAGCCGCGGCGGGGGGCTTCCTGAGGGGTTGGACTATGGCTACACCTTC

v_call: TRBV5-5
clone_size: NA
d_call: NA
j_call: TRBJ1-6
cdr3_aa: CASSRIQGHADNSPLHF
cdr3_nt: TGTGCCAGCAGCCGTATCCAAGGACACGCCGATAATTCACCCCTCCACTTT

v_call: TRBV6-1
clone_size: once
d_call: TRBD2
j_call: TRBJ2-3
cdr3_aa: CASSEPLGGGTDTQYF
cdr3_nt: TGTGCCAGCAGTGAACCGCTCGGGGGGGGCACAGATACGCAGTATTTT

v_call: TRBV5-1
clone_size: NA
d_call: NA
j_call: TRBJ2-1
cdr3_aa: CASSLSPGFTYNEQFF
cdr3_nt: TGCGCCAGCAGCTTATCCCCGGGGTTCACTTACAATGAGCAGTTCTTC

v_call: TRBV18
clone_size: NA
d_call: TRBD1
j_call: TRBJ1-3
cdr3_aa: CASSPAGTGAGNTIYF
cdr3_nt: TGTGCCAGCTCACCGGCCGGGACAGGGGCTGGAAACACCATATATTTT

v_call: TRBV9
clone_size: NA
d_call: TRBD1
j_call: TRBJ2-7
cdr3_aa: CASSVGTGTDEQYF
cdr3_nt: TGTGCCAGCAGCGTAGGGACAGGGACCGACGAGCAGTACTTC

v_call: TRBV5-1
clone_size: NA
d_call: NA
j_call: TRBJ1-3
cdr3_aa: CASSLAGSLGGNTIYF
cdr3_nt: TGCGCCAGCAGCTTGGCCGGTTCTCTCGGTGGAAACACCATATATTTT